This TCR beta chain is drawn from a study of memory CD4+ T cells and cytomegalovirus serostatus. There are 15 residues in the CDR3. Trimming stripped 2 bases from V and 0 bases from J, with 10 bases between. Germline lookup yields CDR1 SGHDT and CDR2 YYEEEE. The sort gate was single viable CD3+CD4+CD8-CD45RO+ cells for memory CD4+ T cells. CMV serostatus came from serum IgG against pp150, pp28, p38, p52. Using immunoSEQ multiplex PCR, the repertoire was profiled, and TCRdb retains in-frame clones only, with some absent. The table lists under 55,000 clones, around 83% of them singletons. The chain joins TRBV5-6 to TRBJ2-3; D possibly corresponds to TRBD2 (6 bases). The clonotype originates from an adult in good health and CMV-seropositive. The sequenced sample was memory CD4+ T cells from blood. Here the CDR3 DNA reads TGTGCCAGCAGCTTACCGGGGACTAGCACAGATACGCAGTATTTT. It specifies CASSLPGTSTDTQYF.